The following is a TCR beta chain sequence with its context. Via MiXCR, TCRdb re-called the reads, giving one row per CDR3 protein. The sample has hundreds of distinct CDR3 sequences; 80% to 85% are singletons. The entry originates in a study of regulatory T cells in long-lasting Graves disease. There was RNA extracted from PBMCs, and the TCR library was made from it. The material sequenced was peripheral blood mononuclear cells (PBMCs), taken with antithyroid drug treatment, in newly diagnosed or persistent Graves disease (not recorded which). The source is a woman aged 25 to 39 with Graves disease.

CDR3 DNA sequence: TGTGCCAGTAGTAATGGGGGCTTGAACACCGGGGAGCTGTTTTTT. Translation: CASSNGGLNTGELFF. The rearrangement links TRBV19 to TRBJ2-2; D is possibly TRBD1 (6 bases). V was clipped by 4 bases and J by 1 base, with 10 bases between them. This CDR3 spans 15 amino acids. The germline V gene has CDR1 LNHDA and CDR2 SQIVND (reference sequence).